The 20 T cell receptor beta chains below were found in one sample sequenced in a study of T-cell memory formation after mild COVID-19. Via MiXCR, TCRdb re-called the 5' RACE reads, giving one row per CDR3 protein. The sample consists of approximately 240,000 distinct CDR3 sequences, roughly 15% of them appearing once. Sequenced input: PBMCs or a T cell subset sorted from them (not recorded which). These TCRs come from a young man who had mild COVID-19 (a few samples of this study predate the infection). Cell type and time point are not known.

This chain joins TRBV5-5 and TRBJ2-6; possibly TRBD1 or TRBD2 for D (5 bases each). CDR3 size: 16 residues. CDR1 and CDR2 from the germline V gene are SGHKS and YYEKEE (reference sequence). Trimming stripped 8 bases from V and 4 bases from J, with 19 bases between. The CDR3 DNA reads TGTGCCAGTCATCGGGACCCTGGCCCCGGGGCCAACGTCCTGACTTTC. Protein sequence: CASHRDPGPGANVLTF.

CDR3 in amino acids: CASTRDINNSPLHF. The CDR3 DNA sequence: TGTGCCAGCACGAGGGACATCAATAATTCACCCCTCCACTTT. This chain joins TRBV6-2 or TRBV6-3 and TRBJ1-6; the D gene is possibly TRBD1 (6 bases). The CDR3 length is 14 residues. Germline assignment: CDR1 MNHEY and CDR2 SVGEGT. V lost 7 bases and J 5 bases, leaving 12 bases between the germline ends.

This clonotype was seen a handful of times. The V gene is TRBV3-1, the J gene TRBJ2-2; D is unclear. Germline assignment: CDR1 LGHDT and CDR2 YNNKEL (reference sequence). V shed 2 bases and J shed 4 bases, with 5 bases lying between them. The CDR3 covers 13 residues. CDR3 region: CASSQQATGELFF. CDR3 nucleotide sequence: TGTGCCAGCAGCCAACAGGCCACCGGGGAGCTGTTTTTT. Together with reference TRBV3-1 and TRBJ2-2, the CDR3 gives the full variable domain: DTAVSQTPKYLVTQMGNDKSIKCEQNLGHDTMYWYKQDSKKFLKIMFSYNNKELIINETVPNRFSPKSPDKAHLNLHINSLELGDSAVYFCASSQQATGELFFGEGSRLTVL.

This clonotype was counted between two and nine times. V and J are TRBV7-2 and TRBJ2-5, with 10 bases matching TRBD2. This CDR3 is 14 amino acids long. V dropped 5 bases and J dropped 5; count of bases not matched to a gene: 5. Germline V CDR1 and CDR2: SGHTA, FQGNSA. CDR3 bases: TGTGCCAGCAGCGCCGGACTAGCGGCTGAGACCCAGTACTTC. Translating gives CASSAGLAAETQYF.

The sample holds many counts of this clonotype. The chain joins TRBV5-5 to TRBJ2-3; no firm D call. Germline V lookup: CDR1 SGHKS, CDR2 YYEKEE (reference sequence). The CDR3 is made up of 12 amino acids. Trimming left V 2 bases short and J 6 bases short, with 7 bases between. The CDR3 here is CASSFQTDTQYF. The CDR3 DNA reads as TGTGCCAGCAGCTTCCAGACGGATACGCAGTATTTT. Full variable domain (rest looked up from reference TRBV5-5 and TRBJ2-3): DAGVTQSPTHLIKTRGQQVTLRCSPISGHKSVSWYQQVLGQGPQFIFQYYEKEERGRGNFPDRFSARQFPNYSSELNVNALLLGDSALYLCASSFQTDTQYFGPGTRLTVL.

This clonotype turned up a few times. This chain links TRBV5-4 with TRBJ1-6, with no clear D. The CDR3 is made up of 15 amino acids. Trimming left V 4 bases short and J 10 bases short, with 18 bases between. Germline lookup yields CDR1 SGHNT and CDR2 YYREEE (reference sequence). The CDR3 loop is CASSRGGQVDSPLHF. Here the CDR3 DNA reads TGTGCCAGCAGCCGCGGCGGGCAGGTCGACTCACCCCTCCACTTT.

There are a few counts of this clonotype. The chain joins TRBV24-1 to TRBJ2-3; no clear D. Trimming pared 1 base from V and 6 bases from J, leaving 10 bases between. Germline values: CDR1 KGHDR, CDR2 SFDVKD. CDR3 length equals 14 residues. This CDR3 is CATSDFEGPDTQYF. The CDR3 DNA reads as TGTGCCACCAGTGATTTTGAAGGGCCGGATACGCAGTATTTT.

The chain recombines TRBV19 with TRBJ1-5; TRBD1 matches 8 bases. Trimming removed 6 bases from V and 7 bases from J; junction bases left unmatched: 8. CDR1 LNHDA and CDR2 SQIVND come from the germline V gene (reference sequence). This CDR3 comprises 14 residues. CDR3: CASSRGQGSQPQHF. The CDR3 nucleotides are TGTGCCAGTAGCCGCGGACAGGGCTCGCAGCCCCAGCATTTT.

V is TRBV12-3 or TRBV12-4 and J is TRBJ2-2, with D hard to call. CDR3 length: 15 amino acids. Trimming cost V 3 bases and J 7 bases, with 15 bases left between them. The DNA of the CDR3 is TGTGCCAGCAGTTTTCAATCCAGCATCAGCGGGGAGCTGTTTTTT. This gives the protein CASSFQSSISGELFF.

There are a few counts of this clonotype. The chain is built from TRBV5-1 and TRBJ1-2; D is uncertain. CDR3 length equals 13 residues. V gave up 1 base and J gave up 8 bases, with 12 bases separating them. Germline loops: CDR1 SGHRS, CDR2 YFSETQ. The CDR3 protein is CASSLRQEGGYTF. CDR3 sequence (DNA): TGCGCCAGCAGCTTGCGTCAGGAAGGGGGCTACACCTTC.

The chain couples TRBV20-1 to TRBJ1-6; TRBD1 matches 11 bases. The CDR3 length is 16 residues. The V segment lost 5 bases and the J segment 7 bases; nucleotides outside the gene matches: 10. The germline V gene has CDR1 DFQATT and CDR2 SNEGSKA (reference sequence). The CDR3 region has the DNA TGCAGTGCTGATACTCCCGGGACAGGGGGGAATTCACCCCTCCACTTT. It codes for CSADTPGTGGNSPLHF.

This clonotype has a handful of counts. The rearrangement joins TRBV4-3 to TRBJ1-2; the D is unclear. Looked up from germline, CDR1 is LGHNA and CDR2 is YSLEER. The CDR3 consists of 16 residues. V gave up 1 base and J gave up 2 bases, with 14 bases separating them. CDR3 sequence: CASSQGLADLNYGYTF. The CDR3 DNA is TGCGCCAGCAGCCAAGGATTGGCGGACTTAAACTATGGCTACACCTTC.

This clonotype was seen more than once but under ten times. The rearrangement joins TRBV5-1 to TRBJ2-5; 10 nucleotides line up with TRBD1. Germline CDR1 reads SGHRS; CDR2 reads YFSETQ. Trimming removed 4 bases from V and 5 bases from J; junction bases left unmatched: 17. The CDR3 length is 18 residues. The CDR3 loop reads CASSDRGPGQGVGETQYF. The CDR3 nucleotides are TGCGCCAGCAGCGATCGGGGGCCCGGACAGGGGGTCGGGGAGACCCAGTACTTC.

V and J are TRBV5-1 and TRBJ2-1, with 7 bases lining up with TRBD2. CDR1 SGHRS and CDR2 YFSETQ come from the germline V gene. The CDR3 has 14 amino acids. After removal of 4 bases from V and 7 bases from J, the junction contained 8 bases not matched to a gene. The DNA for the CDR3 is TGCGCCAGCAGCAGGCCGGGGAGGGAGAATGAGCAGTTCTTC. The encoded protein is CASSRPGRENEQFF. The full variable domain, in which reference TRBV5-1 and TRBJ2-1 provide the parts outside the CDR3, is KAGVTQTPRYLIKTRGQQVTLSCSPISGHRSVSWYQQTPGQGLQFLFEYFSETQRNKGNFPGRFSGRQFSNSRSEMNVSTLELGDSALYLCASSRPGRENEQFFGPGTRLTVL.

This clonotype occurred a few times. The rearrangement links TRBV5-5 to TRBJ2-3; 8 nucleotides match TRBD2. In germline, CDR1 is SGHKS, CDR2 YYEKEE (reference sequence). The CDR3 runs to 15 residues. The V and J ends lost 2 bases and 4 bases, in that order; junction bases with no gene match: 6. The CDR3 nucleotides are TGTGCCAGCAGCTTTACAACGGGGGGGCCAGATACGCAGTATTTT. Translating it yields CASSFTTGGPDTQYF.

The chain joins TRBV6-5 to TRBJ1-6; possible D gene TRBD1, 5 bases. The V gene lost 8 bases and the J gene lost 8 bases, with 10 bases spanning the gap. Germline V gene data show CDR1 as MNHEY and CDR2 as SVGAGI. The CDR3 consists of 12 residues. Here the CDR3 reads CASRDRYSPLHF. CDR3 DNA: TGTGCCAGCCGGGACCGTTATTCACCCCTCCACTTT.

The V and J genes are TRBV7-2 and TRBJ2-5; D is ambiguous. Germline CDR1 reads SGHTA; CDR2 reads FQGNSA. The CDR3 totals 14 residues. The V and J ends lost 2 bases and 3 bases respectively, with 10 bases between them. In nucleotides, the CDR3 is TGTGCCAGCAGCTTAAGTCGAAGCGAAGAGACCCAGTACTTC. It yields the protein CASSLSRSEETQYF. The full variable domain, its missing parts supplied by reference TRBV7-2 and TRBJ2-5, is GAGVSQSPSNKVTEKGKDVELRCDPISGHTALYWYRQSLGQGLEFLIYFQGNSAPDKSGLPSDRFSAERTGGSVSTLTIQRTQQEDSAVYLCASSLSRSEETQYFGPGTRLLVL.

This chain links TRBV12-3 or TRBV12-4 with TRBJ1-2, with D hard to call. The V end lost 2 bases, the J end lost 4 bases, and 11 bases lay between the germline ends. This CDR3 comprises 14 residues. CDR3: CASSLTDGLYGYTF. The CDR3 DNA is TGTGCCAGCAGTTTAACTGACGGCCTCTATGGCTACACCTTC.

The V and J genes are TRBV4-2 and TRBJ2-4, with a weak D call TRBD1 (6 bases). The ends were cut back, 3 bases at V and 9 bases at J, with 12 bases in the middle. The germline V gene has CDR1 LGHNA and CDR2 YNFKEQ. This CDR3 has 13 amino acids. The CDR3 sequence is CASSQNRDTIQYF. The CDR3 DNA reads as TGTGCCAGCAGCCAGAACCGGGACACCATTCAGTACTTC.

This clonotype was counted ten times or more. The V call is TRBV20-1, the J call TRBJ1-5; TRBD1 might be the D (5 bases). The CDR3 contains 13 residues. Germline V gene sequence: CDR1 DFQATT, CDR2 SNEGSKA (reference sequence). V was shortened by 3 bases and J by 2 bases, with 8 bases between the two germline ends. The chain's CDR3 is CSARGHGNQPQHF. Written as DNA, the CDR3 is TGCAGTGCTAGGGGGCACGGCAATCAGCCCCAGCATTTT.